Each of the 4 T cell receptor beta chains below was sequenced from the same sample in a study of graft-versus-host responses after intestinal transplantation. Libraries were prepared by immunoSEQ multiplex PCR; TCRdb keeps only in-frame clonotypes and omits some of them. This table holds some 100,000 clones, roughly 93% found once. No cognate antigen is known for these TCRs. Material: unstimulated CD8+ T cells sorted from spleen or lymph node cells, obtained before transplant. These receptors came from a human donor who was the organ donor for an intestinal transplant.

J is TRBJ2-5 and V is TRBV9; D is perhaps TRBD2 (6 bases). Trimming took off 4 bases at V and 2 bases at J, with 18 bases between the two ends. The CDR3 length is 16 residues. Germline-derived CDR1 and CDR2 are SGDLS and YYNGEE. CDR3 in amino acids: CASSSAGRRGQETQYF. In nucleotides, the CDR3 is TGTGCCAGCAGCTCAGCGGGTAGGCGGGGACAAGAGACCCAGTACTTC.

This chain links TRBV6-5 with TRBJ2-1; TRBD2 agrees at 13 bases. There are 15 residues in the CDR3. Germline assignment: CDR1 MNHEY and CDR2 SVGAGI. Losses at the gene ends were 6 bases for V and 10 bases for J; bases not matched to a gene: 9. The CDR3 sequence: CASSLGLAGVWEQFF. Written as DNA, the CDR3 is TGTGCCAGCAGCCTTGGACTAGCGGGGGTTTGGGAGCAGTTCTTC.

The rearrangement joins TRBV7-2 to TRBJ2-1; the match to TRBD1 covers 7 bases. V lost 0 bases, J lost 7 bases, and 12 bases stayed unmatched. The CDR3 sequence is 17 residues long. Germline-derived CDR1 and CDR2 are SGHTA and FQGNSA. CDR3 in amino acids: CASSLAGRTGSLNEQFF. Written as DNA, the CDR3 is TGTGCCAGCAGCTTAGCCGGCAGGACAGGCTCATTGAATGAGCAGTTCTTC.

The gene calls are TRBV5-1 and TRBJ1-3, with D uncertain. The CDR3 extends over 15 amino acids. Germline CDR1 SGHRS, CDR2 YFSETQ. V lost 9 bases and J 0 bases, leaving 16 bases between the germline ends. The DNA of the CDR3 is TGCGCCACCCAGGAAACGGGATCCTCTGGAAACACCATATATTTT. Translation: CATQETGSSGNTIYF.